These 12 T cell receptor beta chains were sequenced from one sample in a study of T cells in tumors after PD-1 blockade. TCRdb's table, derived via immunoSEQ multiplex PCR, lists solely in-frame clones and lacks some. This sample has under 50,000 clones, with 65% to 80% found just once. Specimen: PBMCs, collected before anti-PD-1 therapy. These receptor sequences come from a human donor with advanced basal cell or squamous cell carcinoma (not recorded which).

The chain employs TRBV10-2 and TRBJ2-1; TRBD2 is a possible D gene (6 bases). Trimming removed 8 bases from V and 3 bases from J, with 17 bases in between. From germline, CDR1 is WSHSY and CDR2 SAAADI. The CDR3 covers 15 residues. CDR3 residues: CASSSGRQLYNEQFF. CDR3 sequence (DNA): TGCGCCAGCTCGTCGGGGAGGCAGCTCTACAATGAGCAGTTCTTC.

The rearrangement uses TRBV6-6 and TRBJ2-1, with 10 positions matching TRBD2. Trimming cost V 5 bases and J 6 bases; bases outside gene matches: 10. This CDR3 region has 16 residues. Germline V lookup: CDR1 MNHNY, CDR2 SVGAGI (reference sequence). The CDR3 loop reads CASSTGLAEGFNEQFF. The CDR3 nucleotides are TGTGCCAGCAGTACTGGACTAGCGGAGGGGTTCAATGAGCAGTTCTTC.

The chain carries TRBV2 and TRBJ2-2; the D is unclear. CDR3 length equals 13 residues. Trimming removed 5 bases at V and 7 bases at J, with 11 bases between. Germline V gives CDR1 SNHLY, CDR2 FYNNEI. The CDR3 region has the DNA TGTGCCAGCAGTACAAGTTTCAGCGGGGAGCTGTTTTTT. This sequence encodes CASSTSFSGELFF.

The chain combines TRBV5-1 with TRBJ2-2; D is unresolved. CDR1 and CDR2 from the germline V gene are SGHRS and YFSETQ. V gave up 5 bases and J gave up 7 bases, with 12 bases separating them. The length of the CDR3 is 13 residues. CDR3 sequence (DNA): TGCGCCAGCAGTTCTACCCTTGTCGGGGAGCTGTTTTTT. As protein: CASSSTLVGELFF.

The CDR3 is CASTGTVDNEQFF. The DNA for the CDR3 is TGTGCCAGCACTGGGACAGTAGATAATGAGCAGTTCTTC. This sequence joins TRBV11-3 and TRBJ2-1, with 7 bases aligning to TRBD1. Germline V gene data show CDR1 as SGHNT and CDR2 as YENEEA. With V trimmed by 7 bases and J by 7 bases, 7 bases remained unmatched. The CDR3 loop spans 13 amino acids. Full variable domain (outside the CDR3, taken from reference TRBV11-3 and TRBJ2-1): EAGVVQSPRYKIIEKKQPVAFWCNPISGHNTLYWYLQNLGQGPELLIRYENEEAVDDSQLPKDRFSAERLKGVDSTLKIQPAELGDSAVYLCASTGTVDNEQFFGPGTRLTVL.

The CDR3 is CASSVQGTNEKLFF. The CDR3 DNA follows: TGTGCCAGCAGCGTACAGGGGACAAATGAAAAACTGTTTTTT. The genes are TRBV2 and TRBJ1-4; 7 nucleotides agree with TRBD1. Trimming at V came to 6 bases and at J to 5 bases, leaving 6 bases not matched to a gene. The V gene's germline CDR1 is SNHLY and CDR2 FYNNEI. This CDR3 spans 14 amino acids.

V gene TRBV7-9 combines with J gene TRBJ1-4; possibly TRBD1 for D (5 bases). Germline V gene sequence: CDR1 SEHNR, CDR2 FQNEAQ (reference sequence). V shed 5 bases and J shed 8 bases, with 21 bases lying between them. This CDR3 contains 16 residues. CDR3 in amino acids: CASSQFGGEIGEKLFF. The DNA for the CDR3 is TGTGCCAGCAGCCAGTTTGGGGGGGAAATTGGCGAAAAACTGTTTTTT.

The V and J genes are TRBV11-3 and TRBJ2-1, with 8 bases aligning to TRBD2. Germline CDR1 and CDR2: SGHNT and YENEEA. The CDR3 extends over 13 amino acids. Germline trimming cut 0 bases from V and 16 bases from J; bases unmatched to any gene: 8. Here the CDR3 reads CASSLDPAGDPFF. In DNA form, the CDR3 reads TGTGCCAGCAGCTTAGATCCAGCGGGAGATCCATTCTTC. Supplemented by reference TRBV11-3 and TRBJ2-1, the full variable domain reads EAGVVQSPRYKIIEKKQPVAFWCNPISGHNTLYWYLQNLGQGPELLIRYENEEAVDDSQLPKDRFSAERLKGVDSTLKIQPAELGDSAVYLCASSLDPAGDPFFGPGTRLTVL.

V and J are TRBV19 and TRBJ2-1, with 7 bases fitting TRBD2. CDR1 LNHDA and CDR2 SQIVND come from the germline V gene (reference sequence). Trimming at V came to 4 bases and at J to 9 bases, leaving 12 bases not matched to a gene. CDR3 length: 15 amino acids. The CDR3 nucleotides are TGTGCCAGTAGTACCCAAAGCGGGGCCGGGGGTGAGCAGTTCTTC. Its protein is CASSTQSGAGGEQFF.

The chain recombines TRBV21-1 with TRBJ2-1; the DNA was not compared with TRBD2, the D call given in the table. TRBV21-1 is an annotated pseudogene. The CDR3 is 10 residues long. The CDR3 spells CRGLSYEQFF. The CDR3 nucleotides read TGTAGAGGTCTCTCCTATGAGCAGTTCTTC.

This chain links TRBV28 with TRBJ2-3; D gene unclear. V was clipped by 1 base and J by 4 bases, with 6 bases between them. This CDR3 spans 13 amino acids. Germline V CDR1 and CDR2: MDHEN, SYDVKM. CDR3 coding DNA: TGTGCCAGCAGTTTATCGGAGCCAGATACGCAGTATTTT. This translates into CASSLSEPDTQYF.

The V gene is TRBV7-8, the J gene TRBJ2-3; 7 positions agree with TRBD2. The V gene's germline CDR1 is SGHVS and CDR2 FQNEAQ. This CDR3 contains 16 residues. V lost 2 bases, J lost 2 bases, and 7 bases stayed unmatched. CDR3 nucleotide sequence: TGTGCCAGCAGCTTACGGGCGGGAGACCCCACAGATACGCAGTATTTT. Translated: CASSLRAGDPTDTQYF.